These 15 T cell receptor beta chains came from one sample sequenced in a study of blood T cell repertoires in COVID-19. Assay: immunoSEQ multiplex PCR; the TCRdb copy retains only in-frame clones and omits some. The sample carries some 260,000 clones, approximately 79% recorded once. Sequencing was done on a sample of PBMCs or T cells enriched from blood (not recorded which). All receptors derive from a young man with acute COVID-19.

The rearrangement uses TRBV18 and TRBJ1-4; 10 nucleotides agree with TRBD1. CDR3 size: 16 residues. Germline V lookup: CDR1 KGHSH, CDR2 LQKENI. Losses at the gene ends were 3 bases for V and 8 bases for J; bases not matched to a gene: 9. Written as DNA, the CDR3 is TGTGCCAGCTCACCTAACCGGGGGACAGGGGACGAAAAACTGTTTTTT. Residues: CASSPNRGTGDEKLFF.

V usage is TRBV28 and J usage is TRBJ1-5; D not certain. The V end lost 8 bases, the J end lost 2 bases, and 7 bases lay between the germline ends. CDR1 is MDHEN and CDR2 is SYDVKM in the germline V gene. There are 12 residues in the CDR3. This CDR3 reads CASRIGNQPQHF. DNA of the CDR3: TGTGCCAGCCGTATCGGCAATCAGCCCCAGCATTTT.

CDR3 bases: TGTGCCAGCAGTTTCTTTTTGGCTAGCCTTAGGAATGAGCAGTTCTTC. Protein product: CASSFFLASLRNEQFF. This sequence joins TRBV27 and TRBJ2-1, with D tentatively TRBD2 (5 bases). The CDR3 consists of 16 residues. Germline CDR1 reads MNHEY; CDR2 reads SMNVEV (reference sequence). V was pared by 3 bases and J by 7 bases, with 19 bases between.

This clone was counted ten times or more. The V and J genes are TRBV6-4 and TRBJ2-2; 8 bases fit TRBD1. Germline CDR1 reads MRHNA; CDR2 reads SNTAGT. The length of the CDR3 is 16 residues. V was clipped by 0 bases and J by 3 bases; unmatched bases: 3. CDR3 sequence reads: CASSDSAGGHTGELFF. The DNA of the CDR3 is TGTGCCAGCAGTGACTCTGCAGGGGGCCACACCGGGGAGCTGTTTTTT.

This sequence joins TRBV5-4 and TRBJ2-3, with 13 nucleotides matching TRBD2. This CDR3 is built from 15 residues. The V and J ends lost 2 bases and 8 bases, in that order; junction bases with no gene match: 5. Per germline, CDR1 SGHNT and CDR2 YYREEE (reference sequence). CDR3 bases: TGTGCCAGCAGCTTCTGGACTAGCGGGGGAGGTACGCAGTATTTT. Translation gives CASSFWTSGGGTQYF.

The CDR3 region is CASSLGGIAEAFF. The CDR3, as DNA: TGTGCCAGCTCCTTAGGGGGCATCGCTGAAGCTTTCTTT. V gene TRBV5-5 combines with J gene TRBJ1-1; 7 positions agree with TRBD1. The CDR3 contains 13 residues. The V gene end was trimmed by 7 bases and the J gene end by 6 bases; junction bases not matched to a gene: 9. Germline-derived CDR1 and CDR2 are SGHKS and YYEKEE (reference sequence).

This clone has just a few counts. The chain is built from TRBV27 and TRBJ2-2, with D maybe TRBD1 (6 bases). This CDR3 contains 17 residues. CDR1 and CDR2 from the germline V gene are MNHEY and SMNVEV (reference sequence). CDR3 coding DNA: TGTGCGTGTTCGTTTTCGGGGACAAGACCGGACACCGGGGAGCTGTTTTTT. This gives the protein CACSFSGTRPDTGELFF.

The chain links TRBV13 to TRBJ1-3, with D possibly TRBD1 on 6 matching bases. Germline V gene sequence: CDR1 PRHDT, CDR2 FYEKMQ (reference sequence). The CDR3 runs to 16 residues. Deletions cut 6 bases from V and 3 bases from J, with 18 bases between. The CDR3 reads CASSSRGGVIGNTIYF. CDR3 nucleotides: TGTGCCAGCAGTTCACGCGGGGGCGTGATTGGAAACACCATATATTTT.

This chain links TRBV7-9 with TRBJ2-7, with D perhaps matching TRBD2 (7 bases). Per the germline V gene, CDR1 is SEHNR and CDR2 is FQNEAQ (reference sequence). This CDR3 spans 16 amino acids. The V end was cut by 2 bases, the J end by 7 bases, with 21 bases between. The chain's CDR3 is CASSLRGGGSRREQYV. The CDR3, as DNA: TGTGCCAGCAGCTTAAGGGGCGGGGGCAGCCGGAGAGAGCAGTACGTC.

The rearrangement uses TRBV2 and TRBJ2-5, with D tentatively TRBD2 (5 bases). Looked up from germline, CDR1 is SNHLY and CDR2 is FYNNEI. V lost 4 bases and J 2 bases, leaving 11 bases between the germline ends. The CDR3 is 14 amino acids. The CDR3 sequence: CASSGRVKQETQYF. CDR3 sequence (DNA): TGTGCCAGCAGTGGGCGGGTTAAGCAAGAGACCCAGTACTTC.

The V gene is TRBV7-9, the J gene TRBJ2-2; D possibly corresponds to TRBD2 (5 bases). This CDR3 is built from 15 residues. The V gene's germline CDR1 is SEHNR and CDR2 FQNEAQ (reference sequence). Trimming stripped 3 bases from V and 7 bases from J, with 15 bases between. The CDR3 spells CASSFPGKHVGELFF. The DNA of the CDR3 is TGTGCCAGCAGCTTTCCGGGGAAACACGTCGGGGAGCTGTTTTTT.

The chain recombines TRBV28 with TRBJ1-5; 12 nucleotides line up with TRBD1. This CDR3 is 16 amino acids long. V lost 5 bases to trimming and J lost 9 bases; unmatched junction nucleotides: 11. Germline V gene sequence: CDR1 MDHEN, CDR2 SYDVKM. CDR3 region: CASSTGQGAHGRPQHF. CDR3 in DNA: TGTGCCAGCAGTACGGGACAGGGGGCCCACGGGCGGCCCCAGCATTTT. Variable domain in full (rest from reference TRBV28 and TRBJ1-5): DVKVTQSSRYLVKRTGEKVFLECVQDMDHENMFWYRQDPGLGLRLIYFSYDVKMKEKGDIPEGYSVSREKKERFSLILESASTNQTSMYLCASSTGQGAHGRPQHFGDGTRLSIL.

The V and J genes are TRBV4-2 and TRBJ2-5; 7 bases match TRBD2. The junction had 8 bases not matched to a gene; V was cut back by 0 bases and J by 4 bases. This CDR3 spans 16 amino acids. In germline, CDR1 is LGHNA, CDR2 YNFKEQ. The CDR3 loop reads CASSQDPAGSAETQYF. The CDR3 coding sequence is TGTGCCAGCAGCCAAGATCCAGCGGGAAGTGCAGAGACCCAGTACTTC.

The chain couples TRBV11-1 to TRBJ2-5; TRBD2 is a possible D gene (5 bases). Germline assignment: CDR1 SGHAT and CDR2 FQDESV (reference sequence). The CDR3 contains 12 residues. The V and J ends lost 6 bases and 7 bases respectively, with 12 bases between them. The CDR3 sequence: CASRKTGGTQYF. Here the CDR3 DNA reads TGTGCCAGCAGGAAGACCGGAGGGACCCAGTACTTC.

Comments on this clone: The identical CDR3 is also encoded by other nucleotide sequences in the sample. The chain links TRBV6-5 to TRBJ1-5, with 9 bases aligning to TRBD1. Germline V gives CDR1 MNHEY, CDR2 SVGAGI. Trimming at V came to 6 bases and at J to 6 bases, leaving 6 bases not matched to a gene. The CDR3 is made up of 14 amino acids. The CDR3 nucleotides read TGTGCCAGCAGCCCAGACAGGGGGAGTCAGCCCCAGCATTTT. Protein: CASSPDRGSQPQHF.